These 18 T cell receptor beta chains were sequenced from one sample in a study of CD8 T cells in ankylosing spondylitis. TCRdb re-analysed the 5' RACE reads in MiXCR, keeping a single row per CDR3 protein. The data hold fewer than 500,000 distinct CDR3 sequences, with about a fifth observed a single time. These receptors' antigens are unknown. Study-wide results and limits: Ankylosing spondylitis blood seemed to carry a telltale TCR beta motif made of under ten highly homologous variants.

The specimen sequenced was blood, either unsorted or a sorted T cell fraction (not recorded which). The receptors stem from a male donor with ankylosing spondylitis.

This clonotype occurred a few times. This chain uses TRBV20-1 with TRBJ1-5; D not resolved. V was shortened by 7 bases and J by 9 bases, with 16 bases between the two germline ends. Germline-derived CDR1 and CDR2 are DFQATT and SNEGSKA (reference sequence). This CDR3 spans 12 amino acids. DNA of the CDR3: TGCAGTGTCGAGTCGTGGGCCGGGCCCCAGCATTTT. Translated, it gives CSVESWAGPQHF.

V is TRBV7-9 and J is TRBJ2-5; D gene unclear. Trimming removed 5 bases at V and 5 bases at J, with 12 bases between. The CDR3 length is 13 residues. The germline CDR1 and CDR2 sequences are SEHNR and FQNEAQ (reference sequence). The CDR3 is CASSRTMGETQYF. The CDR3 nucleotides read TGTGCCAGCAGCCGGACGATGGGGGAGACCCAGTACTTC.

The table lists this clonotype with a few counts. J is TRBJ2-7 and V is TRBV6-2 or TRBV6-3; D is perhaps TRBD1 or TRBD2 (5 bases each). Germline CDR1 MNHEY, CDR2 SVGEGT. V lost 5 bases and J lost 13, with 24 bases in between. The CDR3 consists of 14 residues. The CDR3 spells CASSNPPGPRRRYF. For the CDR3, the DNA is TGTGCCAGCAGTAACCCTCCGGGACCGCGTAGGCGCTACTTC.

The V call is TRBV9, the J call TRBJ2-2; 13 positions match TRBD2. The CDR3 is 17 residues long. J gave up 5 bases and V 0 bases, and 4 bases lay outside the gene matches. Per the germline V gene, CDR1 is SGDLS and CDR2 is YYNGEE. Written as DNA, the CDR3 is TGTGCCAGCAGCGTAGGACTAGCGGGAGGAGGGACCGGGGAGCTGTTTTTT. Amino acids: CASSVGLAGGGTGELFF. Together with reference TRBV9 and TRBJ2-2, the CDR3 gives the full variable domain: DSGVTQTPKHLITATGQRVTLRCSPRSGDLSVYWYQQSLDQGLQFLIQYYNGEERAKGNILERFSAQQFPDLHSELNLSSLELGDSALYFCASSVGLAGGGTGELFFGEGSRLTVL.

This clonotype has only a few counts. The chain links TRBV6-1 to TRBJ2-5; unclear D gene. The CDR3 spans 15 residues. Looked up from germline, CDR1 is MNHNS and CDR2 is SASEGT. V lost 0 bases to trimming and J lost 3 bases, with 11 bases between them. The CDR3 DNA follows: TGTGCCAGCAGTGAAGCGCCGGCAGACAAAGAGACCCAGTACTTC. This codes for CASSEAPADKETQYF.

This clonotype was recorded a few times. The rearrangement uses TRBV3-1 and TRBJ1-1; tentatively, D is TRBD1 (5 bases). V lost 4 bases and J lost 8, with 14 bases in between. The CDR3 runs 13 residues. In germline, CDR1 is LGHDT, CDR2 YNNKEL (reference sequence). The CDR3 region has the DNA TGTGCCAGCAGCCCCCGGTCGGGGGGAGAAGCTTTCTTT. This gives the protein CASSPRSGGEAFF.

This chain connects TRBV20-1 to TRBJ2-3; 12 positions agree with TRBD1. The CDR3 runs 13 residues. Germline V gene sequence: CDR1 DFQATT, CDR2 SNEGSKA (reference sequence). CDR3 region: CSPLGQGASTQYF. The CDR3 DNA sequence: TGCAGCCCCCTGGGACAGGGGGCCAGTACGCAGTATTTT.

There are a few counts of this clonotype. V is TRBV9 and J is TRBJ1-2; tentative D call: TRBD1 (6 bases). V lost 0 bases and J lost 7, with 10 bases in between. The CDR3 has 13 residues. CDR1 SGDLS and CDR2 YYNGEE come from the germline V gene. CDR3 bases: TGTGCCAGCAGCGTAGTGGGGGCCGCTGGCTACACCTTC. Translated, it gives CASSVVGAAGYTF.

V gene TRBV28 combines with J gene TRBJ1-5; tentative D call: TRBD1 (5 bases). This CDR3 spans 14 amino acids. Germline lookup yields CDR1 MDHEN and CDR2 SYDVKM. Deletions cut 6 bases from V and 3 bases from J, with 12 bases between. The CDR3 sequence: CASRNQGNNQPQHF. DNA for the CDR3: TGTGCCAGCAGAAACCAGGGCAACAATCAGCCCCAGCATTTT.

This clonotype was seen only a few times. The CDR3 bases are TGTGCCAGCTCACCTGGCAGGGCGGTGTATAATTCACCCCTCCACTTT. Its protein is CASSPGRAVYNSPLHF. The chain employs TRBV18 and TRBJ1-6, with D tentatively TRBD1 (5 bases). CDR3 length equals 16 residues. Trimming shortened V by 3 bases and J by 4 bases, and 13 bases separated the two germline ends. Germline V lookup: CDR1 KGHSH, CDR2 LQKENI.

This clonotype was observed a handful of times. Here the CDR3 reads CASSVEGTSGLSYNEQFF. For the CDR3, the DNA is TGTGCCAGCAGCGTAGAGGGGACTAGCGGCCTCTCCTACAATGAGCAGTTCTTC. The chain links TRBV9 to TRBJ2-1; 11 positions match TRBD2. Trimming cost V 0 bases and J 0 bases; bases outside gene matches: 5. CDR3 length equals 18 residues. Germline CDR1 reads SGDLS; CDR2 reads YYNGEE.

Only a few counts were recorded for this clonotype. The chain employs TRBV15 and TRBJ2-3; TRBD2 agrees at 10 bases. Germline CDR1 reads LNHNV; CDR2 reads YYDKDF (reference sequence). The CDR3 spans 15 residues. Unmatched junction bases numbered 3, after V lost 6 bases and J lost 0 bases. The CDR3 bases are TGTGCCACCAGACCTAGCGGGAGCAGCACAGATACGCAGTATTTT. This translates into CATRPSGSSTDTQYF.

Only a few counts were recorded for this clonotype. The chain couples TRBV5-1 to TRBJ2-2; unclear D gene. The CDR3 sequence is 15 residues long. Germline CDR1 SGHRS, CDR2 YFSETQ. V dropped 4 bases and J dropped 1 base, with 11 bases sitting between them. The CDR3 DNA reads TGCGCCAGCAGCCTGTGGCTAGAGAACACCGGGGAGCTGTTTTTT. Protein sequence: CASSLWLENTGELFF.

Ten or more counts support this clonotype. The chain couples TRBV6-1 to TRBJ2-7; the D call may be TRBD1 or TRBD2 (6 bases each). V was clipped by 5 bases and J by 7 bases, with 21 bases between them. This CDR3 region has 15 residues. The germline gives CDR1 MNHNS, CDR2 SASEGT. The CDR3 is CASSTSSGAREEQYF. In DNA, the CDR3 is TGTGCCAGCAGTACCTCCTCGGGGGCTCGGGAAGAGCAGTACTTC.

The chain links TRBV24-1 to TRBJ2-1; no clear D gene. V was pared by 1 base and J by 6 bases, with 6 bases between. The CDR3 has 13 residues. The germline gives CDR1 KGHDR, CDR2 SFDVKD. The DNA for the CDR3 is TGTGCCACCAGTGATTTAAACGGCAATGAGCAGTTCTTC. Amino acid sequence: CATSDLNGNEQFF.

V gene TRBV20-1 combines with J gene TRBJ2-1; D is ambiguous. Germline CDR1 reads DFQATT; CDR2 reads SNEGSKA (reference sequence). The CDR3 extends over 13 amino acids. With 3 bases removed from V and 3 bases from J, the gap between germline ends came to 9 bases. The CDR3 bases are TGCAGTGCTAGTCGGCACATCTACAATGAGCAGTTCTTC. It specifies CSASRHIYNEQFF.

J is TRBJ2-1 and V is TRBV20-1; no clear D. V shed 3 bases and J shed 8 bases, with 2 bases lying between them. Germline V gene lookup returns CDR1 DFQATT and CDR2 SNEGSKA (reference sequence). The CDR3 totals 9 residues. In DNA form, the CDR3 reads TGCAGTGCTAGTGATGAGCAGTTCTTC. It is translated as CSASDEQFF.

The chain is built from TRBV28 and TRBJ1-5; 7 bases map to TRBD1. V was clipped by 6 bases and J by 4 bases; unmatched bases: 9. The CDR3 extends over 15 amino acids. Germline V gene lookup returns CDR1 MDHEN and CDR2 SYDVKM. The CDR3 DNA is TGTGCCAGCAGGCCTGCCGACAGGGTAAATCAGCCCCAGCATTTT. Protein product: CASRPADRVNQPQHF.